This TCR beta chain was recorded in a study of spatial heterogeneity in lung cancer. Study background: Alpha-chain sequences were consistently detected in smaller numbers than beta-chain sequences. Mean representation of each unique TCR and UMI combination in the raw reads exceeded 8.5 occurrences.

On each TCR cDNA molecule, a unique molecular identifier was present. Via MiXCR, TCRdb re-called the 5' RACE reads, giving one row per CDR3 protein. The sample has around 5,400 distinct CDR3 sequences; 7.8% are singletons. The time point was: sample taken at primary tumor resection. Unsorted tumor, nontumor lung tissue or cryopreserved PBMC supplied the whole RNA. The table lists this clonotype with many counts. Antigen: not known. CDR3 length: 14 residues. V was pared by 7 bases and J by 3 bases, with 13 bases between. Regarding the study as a whole: Higher tumor mutation counts went along with higher counts of expanded intratumoral alpha and beta TCRs.

The clonotype comes from a female donor with early-stage non-small cell lung cancer. The chain has TRBV12-3 or TRBV12-4 and TRBJ1-5, with a possible D match to TRBD1 (6 bases). This specimen was lung tumor tissue, taken at surgery. The CDR3 DNA reads as TGTGCCAGCACCTTAGGACAGATCAATCAGCCCCAGCATTTT. As protein: CASTLGQINQPQHF.